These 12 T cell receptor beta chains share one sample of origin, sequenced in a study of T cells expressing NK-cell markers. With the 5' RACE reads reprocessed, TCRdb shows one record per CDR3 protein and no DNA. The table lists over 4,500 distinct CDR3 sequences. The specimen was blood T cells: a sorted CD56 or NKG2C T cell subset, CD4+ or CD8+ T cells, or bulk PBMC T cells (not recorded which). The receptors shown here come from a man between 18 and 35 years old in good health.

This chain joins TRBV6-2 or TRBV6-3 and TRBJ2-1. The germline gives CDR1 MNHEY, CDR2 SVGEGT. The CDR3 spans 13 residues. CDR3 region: CASSQSSYNEQFF.

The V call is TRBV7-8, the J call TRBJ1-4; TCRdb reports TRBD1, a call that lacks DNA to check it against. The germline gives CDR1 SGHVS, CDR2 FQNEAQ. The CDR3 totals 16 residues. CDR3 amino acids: CASSLKTGTTNEKLFF.

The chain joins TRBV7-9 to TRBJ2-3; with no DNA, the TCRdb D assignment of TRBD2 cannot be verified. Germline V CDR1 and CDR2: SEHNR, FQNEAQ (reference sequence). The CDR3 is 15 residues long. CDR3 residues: CASSSGLAGTDTQYF.

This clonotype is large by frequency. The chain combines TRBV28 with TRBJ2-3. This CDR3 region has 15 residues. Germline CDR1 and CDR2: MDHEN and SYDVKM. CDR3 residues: CASSFLGTSTDTQYF.

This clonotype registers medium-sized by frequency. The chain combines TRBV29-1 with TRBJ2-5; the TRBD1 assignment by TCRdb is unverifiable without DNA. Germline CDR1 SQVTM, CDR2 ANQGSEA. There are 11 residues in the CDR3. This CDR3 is CSGNMGETQYF.

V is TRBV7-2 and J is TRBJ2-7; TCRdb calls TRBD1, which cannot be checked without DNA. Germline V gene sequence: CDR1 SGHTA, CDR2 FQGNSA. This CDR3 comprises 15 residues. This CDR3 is CASSLGAGGPREQYF.

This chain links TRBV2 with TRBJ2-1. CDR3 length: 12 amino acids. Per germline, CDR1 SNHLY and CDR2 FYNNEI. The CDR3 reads CASRVQRYEQFF. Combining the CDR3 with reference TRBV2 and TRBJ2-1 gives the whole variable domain EPEVTQTPSHQVTQMGQEVILRCVPISNHLYFYWYRQILGQKVEFLVSFYNNEISEKSEIFDDQFSVERPDGSNFTLKIRSTKLEDSAMYFCASRVQRYEQFFGPGTRLTVL.

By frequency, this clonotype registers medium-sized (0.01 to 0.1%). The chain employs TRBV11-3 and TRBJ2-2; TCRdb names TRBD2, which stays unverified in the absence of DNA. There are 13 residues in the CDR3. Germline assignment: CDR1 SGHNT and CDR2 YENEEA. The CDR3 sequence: CASSPRGTGELFF.

The CDR3 loop is CASSRDSYEQYF. The chain recombines TRBV5-1 with TRBJ2-7; TCRdb's D call, TRBD1, is unchecked because there is no DNA. Looked up from germline, CDR1 is SGHRS and CDR2 is YFSETQ. The CDR3 has 12 amino acids.

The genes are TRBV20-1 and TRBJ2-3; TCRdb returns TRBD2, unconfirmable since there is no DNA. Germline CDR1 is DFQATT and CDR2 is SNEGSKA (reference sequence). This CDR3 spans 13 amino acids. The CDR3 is CSAGLAGADTQYF.

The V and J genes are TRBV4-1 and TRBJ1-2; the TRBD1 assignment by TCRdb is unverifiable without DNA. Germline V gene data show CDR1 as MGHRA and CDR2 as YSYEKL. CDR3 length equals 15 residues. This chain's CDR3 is CASSQVRAGDYGYTF.

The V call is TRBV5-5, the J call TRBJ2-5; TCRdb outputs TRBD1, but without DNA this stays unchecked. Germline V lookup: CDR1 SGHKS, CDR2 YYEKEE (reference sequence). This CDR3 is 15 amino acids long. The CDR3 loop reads CASSGGTGRTETQYF.